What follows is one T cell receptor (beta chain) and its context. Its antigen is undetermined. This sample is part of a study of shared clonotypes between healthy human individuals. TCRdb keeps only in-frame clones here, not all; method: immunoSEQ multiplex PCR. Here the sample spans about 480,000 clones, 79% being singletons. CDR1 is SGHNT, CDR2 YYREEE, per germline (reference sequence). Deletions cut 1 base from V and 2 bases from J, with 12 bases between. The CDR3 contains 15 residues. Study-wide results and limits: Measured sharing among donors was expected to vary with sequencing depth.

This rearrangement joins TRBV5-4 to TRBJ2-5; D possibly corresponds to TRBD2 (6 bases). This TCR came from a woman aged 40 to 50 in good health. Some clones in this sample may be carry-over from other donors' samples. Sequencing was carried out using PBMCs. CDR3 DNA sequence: TGTGCCAGCAGCTTGTCTTCGGCGGGACAAGAGACCCAGTACTTC. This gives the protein CASSLSSAGQETQYF.